This entry lists 13 T cell receptor beta chains sequenced from one sample in a study of blood T cell repertoires in COVID-19 (TCRdb year 2020). Preparation of the library involved the immunoSEQ multiplex PCR assay. TCRdb provides this immuneACCESS table in a form limited to in-frame rearrangements. Some clones are lacking; in checked studies, under half of them reflect an unresolved V gene, and why the rest are absent is not known. The sample profile shows around 140,000 clones; 80% to 85% of them were found once. Almost 8.5% of the sample is taken by the ten largest. The sample consisted of peripheral blood. The receptor source for this set is a woman aged 55-70 years with active or convalescent COVID-19.

The count of this clone is one. This chain connects TRBV27 to TRBJ2-3; 11 nucleotides align to TRBD2. Trimming removed 6 bases from V and 1 base from J; junction bases left unmatched: 6. Germline loops: CDR1 MNHEY, CDR2 SMNVEV (reference sequence). CDR3 length: 16 amino acids. CDR3 loop: CASRYSGGAGTDTQYF. CDR3 nucleotide sequence: TGTGCCAGCAGATATAGCGGGGGGGCTGGCACAGATACGCAGTATTTT.

This clone was picked up one time. The chain combines TRBV6-1 with TRBJ1-1; tentative D call: TRBD1 (5 bases). Germline lookup yields CDR1 MNHNS and CDR2 SASEGT. The V gene lost 0 bases and the J gene lost 5 bases, with 13 bases spanning the gap. The CDR3 is made up of 15 amino acids. This CDR3 is CASSEAKGRRTEAFF. The CDR3 DNA reads TGTGCCAGCAGTGAAGCGAAGGGGCGAAGGACTGAAGCTTTCTTT.

The J gene is TRBJ1-1, the V gene TRBV5-4, with D maybe TRBD1 (6 bases). This CDR3 comprises 13 residues. Deletions cut 3 bases from V and 1 base from J, with 7 bases between. The germline gives CDR1 SGHNT, CDR2 YYREEE (reference sequence). The CDR3 spells CASSSRGNTEAFF. In DNA, the CDR3 is TGTGCCAGCAGCTCCAGGGGGAACACTGAAGCTTTCTTT. The variable domain in full, with the rest retrieved from reference TRBV5-4 and TRBJ1-1, is ETGVTQSPTHLIKTRGQQVTLRCSSQSGHNTVSWYQQALGQGPQFIFQYYREEENGRGNFPPRFSGLQFPNYSSELNVNALELDDSALYLCASSSRGNTEAFFGQGTRLTVV.

This chain links TRBV3-1 (or the pseudogene TRBV3-2) with TRBJ2-3; D might be TRBD2 (6 bases). The germline V gene encodes CDR1 LGHDT and CDR2 YNNKEL (reference sequence). The CDR3 totals 16 residues. V was cut by 3 bases and J by 1 base, with 14 bases left in between. The CDR3 loop reads CASSQRRRVGTDTQYF. CDR3 nucleotides: TGTGCCAGCAGCCAGAGGCGGAGGGTTGGCACAGATACGCAGTATTTT.

CDR3 nucleotide sequence: TGTGCCAGCTCCCGCTGGTCGGGAGCTTTCTTT. This translates into CASSRWSGAFF. The J gene is TRBJ1-1, the V gene TRBV5-8; D uncertain. From germline, CDR1 is SGHTS and CDR2 YDEGEE. The CDR3 totals 11 residues. The V gene lost 7 bases and the J gene lost 10 bases, with 14 bases spanning the gap.

This clone was counted between two and nine times. The CDR3 reads CASSLGGELNSPLHF. For the CDR3, the DNA is TGCGCCAGCAGCTTGGGGGGCGAGCTTAATTCACCCCTCCACTTT. The J gene is TRBJ1-6, the V gene TRBV5-1; maybe TRBD1 (5 bases). CDR1 is SGHRS, CDR2 YFSETQ, per germline. Trimming removed 0 bases at V and 6 bases at J, with 10 bases between. The CDR3 length is 15 residues.

The chain couples TRBV7-2 to TRBJ2-7, with TRBD2 as a possible D gene (6 bases). The CDR3 consists of 15 residues. Trimming took 1 base from V and 3 from J, leaving 13 bases between them. CDR1 is SGHTA, CDR2 FQGNSA, per germline. The CDR3 spells CASSLDAGLHYEQYF. The CDR3 nucleotides are TGTGCCAGCAGCTTAGATGCGGGACTTCACTACGAGCAGTACTTC.

The rearrangement links TRBV28 to TRBJ1-6, with D tentatively TRBD1 (5 bases). The germline gives CDR1 MDHEN, CDR2 SYDVKM. V lost 7 bases and J 2 bases, leaving 15 bases between the germline ends. CDR3 length equals 16 residues. The CDR3 here is CASKSDGGAYNSPLHF. The CDR3, as DNA: TGTGCCAGCAAATCGGACGGAGGGGCCTATAATTCACCCCTCCACTTT.

J is TRBJ1-2 and V is TRBV7-2; no reliable D call. In germline, CDR1 is SGHTA, CDR2 FQGNSA. Trimming removed 3 bases from V and 3 bases from J, with 5 bases in between. This CDR3 contains 12 residues. CDR3 sequence: CASSFADYGYTF. As DNA, the CDR3 is TGTGCCAGCAGCTTCGCAGACTATGGCTACACCTTC.

V is TRBV11-2 and J is TRBJ2-5, with 15 bases identical to TRBD2. Germline V gene data show CDR1 as SGHAT and CDR2 as FQNNGV. CDR3 size: 17 residues. Germline trimming cut 2 bases from V and 1 base from J; bases unmatched to any gene: 2. CDR3 nucleotides: TGTGCCAGCAGCTTAATGGGACTAGCGGGGGGCCAAGAGACCCAGTACTTC. As protein: CASSLMGLAGGQETQYF. The full variable domain, rest sourced from reference TRBV11-2 and TRBJ2-5, is EAGVAQSPRYKIIEKRQSVAFWCNPISGHATLYWYQQILGQGPKLLIQFQNNGVVDDSQLPKDRFSAERLKGVDSTLKIQPAKLEDSAVYLCASSLMGLAGGQETQYFGPGTRLLVL.

This clone occurred a few times. The rearrangement joins TRBV6-2 or TRBV6-3 to TRBJ1-5; D is unresolved. Germline assignment: CDR1 MNHEY and CDR2 SVGEGT. The CDR3 spans 18 residues. V was clipped by 2 bases and J by 0 bases, with 17 bases between them. The CDR3 here is CASSYGDRSSYSNQPQHF. CDR3 sequence (DNA): TGTGCCAGCAGTTACGGCGACCGATCTAGCTATAGCAATCAGCCCCAGCATTTT.

This clone showed up just a few times. This chain links TRBV29-1 with TRBJ1-2, with TRBD1 identical over 12 bases. This CDR3 contains 13 residues. Trimming at V came to 3 bases and at J to 4 bases, leaving 0 bases not matched to a gene. Germline V gene sequence: CDR1 SQVTM, CDR2 ANQGSEA. CDR3 sequence reads: CSVEGQGAYGYTF. The CDR3, as DNA: TGCAGCGTTGAGGGACAGGGGGCCTATGGCTACACCTTC.

This clone was seen only a few times. This chain uses TRBV5-1 with TRBJ1-2; 12 positions match TRBD1. The germline CDR1 and CDR2 sequences are SGHRS and YFSETQ. The J segment lost 4 bases and the V segment lost 5 bases, leaving 6 bases of the junction unmatched. CDR3 length: 15 residues. CDR3: CASSPAGQGAYGYTF. DNA for the CDR3: TGCGCCAGCAGTCCGGCGGGACAGGGGGCCTATGGCTACACCTTC.